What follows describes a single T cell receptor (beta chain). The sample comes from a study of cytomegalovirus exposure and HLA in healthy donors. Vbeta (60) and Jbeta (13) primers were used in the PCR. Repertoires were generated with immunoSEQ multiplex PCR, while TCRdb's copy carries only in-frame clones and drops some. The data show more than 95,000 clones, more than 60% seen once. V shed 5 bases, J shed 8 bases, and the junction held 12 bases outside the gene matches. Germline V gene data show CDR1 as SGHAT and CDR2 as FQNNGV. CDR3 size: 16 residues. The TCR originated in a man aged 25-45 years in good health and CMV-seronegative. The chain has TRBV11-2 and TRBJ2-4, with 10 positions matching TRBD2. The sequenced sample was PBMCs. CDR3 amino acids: CASSLGASGSWDIQYF. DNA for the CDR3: TGTGCCAGCAGCCTAGGCGCTAGCGGGAGTTGGGACATTCAGTACTTC. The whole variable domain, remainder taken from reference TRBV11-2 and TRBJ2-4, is EAGVAQSPRYKIIEKRQSVAFWCNPISGHATLYWYQQILGQGPKLLIQFQNNGVVDDSQLPKDRFSAERLKGVDSTLKIQPAKLEDSAVYLCASSLGASGSWDIQYFGAGTRLSVL.